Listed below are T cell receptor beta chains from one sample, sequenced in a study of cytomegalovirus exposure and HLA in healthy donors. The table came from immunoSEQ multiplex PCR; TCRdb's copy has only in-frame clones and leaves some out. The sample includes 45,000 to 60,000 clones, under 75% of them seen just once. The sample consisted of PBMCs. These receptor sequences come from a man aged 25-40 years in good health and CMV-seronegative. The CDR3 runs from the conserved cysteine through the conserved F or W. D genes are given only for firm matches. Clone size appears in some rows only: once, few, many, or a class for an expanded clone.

CASSEGAQNIQYF | TGTGCCAGCTCAGAAGGGGCCCAAAACATTCAGTACTTC | TRBJ2-4 | . | . | TRBV18
CASSLPRRESNTGELFF | TGTGCCAGCAGCTTGCCCAGGCGGGAATCGAACACCGGGGAGCTGTTTTTT | TRBJ2-2 | . | . | TRBV7-9
CASSLGAGASTDTQYF | TGCGCCAGCAGCTTGGGAGCGGGAGCTAGCACAGATACGCAGTATTTT | TRBJ2-3 | few | TRBD2 | TRBV5-1
CASSFGSSNQPQHF | TGTGCCAGCAGCTTTGGCAGTAGCAATCAGCCCCAGCATTTT | TRBJ1-5 | . | . | TRBV7-9
CASSRTGPPEAFF | TGTGCCAGCAGCCGGACAGGGCCCCCTGAAGCTTTCTTT | TRBJ1-1 | few | TRBD1 | TRBV5-6
CASSEDGGNYGYTF | TGTGCCAGCAGTGAAGATGGAGGGAACTATGGCTACACCTTC | TRBJ1-2 | . | . | TRBV6-1
CASSLPSGSTDTQYF | TGCGCCAGCAGCTTGCCTAGCGGCAGCACAGATACGCAGTATTTT | TRBJ2-3 | once | TRBD2 | TRBV5-1
CAITGARGGTDTQYF | TGCGCCATTACAGGGGCGCGGGGTGGAACAGATACGCAGTATTTT | TRBJ2-3 | few | . | TRBV10-2
CASSQDRLGQLNQPQHF | TGCGCGAGCAGCCAAGATAGGTTGGGACAGTTGAATCAGCCCCAGCATTTT | TRBJ1-5 | . | TRBD1 | TRBV4-1
CASSLETGTETQYF | TGTGCCAGCAGCTTAGAGACAGGGACAGAGACCCAGTACTTC | TRBJ2-5 | . | TRBD1 | TRBV7-8
CSVAGTGSSYEQYF | TGCAGCGTCGCCGGGACAGGGTCATCCTACGAGCAGTACTTC | TRBJ2-7 | . | TRBD1 | TRBV29-1
CASRRGQAYEQYF | TGCGCCAGCCGGAGAGGACAAGCCTACGAGCAGTACTTC | TRBJ2-7 | . | . | TRBV5-1
CASQSGGAETQYF | TGCGCCAGCCAGTCGGGTGGAGCGGAGACCCAGTACTTC | TRBJ2-5 | . | . | TRBV5-1
CASTQAGVSYNEQFF | TGTGCCAGCACCCAAGCGGGAGTCTCCTACAATGAGCAGTTCTTC | TRBJ2-1 | once | TRBD2 | TRBV2
CASSQAGTSSYEQYF | TGTGCCAGCAGCCAAGCTGGGACTAGCTCCTACGAGCAGTACTTC | TRBJ2-7 | . | TRBD2 | TRBV4-2
CASSAAGGQKINYGYTF | TGCGCCAGCAGCGCGGCCGGTGGACAGAAGATTAACTATGGCTACACCTTC | TRBJ1-2 | once | . | TRBV5-1
CASKDTVDTEAFF | TGTGCCAGCAAGGACACAGTTGACACTGAAGCTTTCTTT | TRBJ1-1 | few | . | TRBV5-6
CASSLAPGHTYEQYF | TGTGCCAGCAGCTTAGCCCCGGGACACACCTACGAGCAGTACTTC | TRBJ2-7 | few | . | TRBV5-4
CAWRQGGNTEAFF | TGTGCCTGGCGCCAGGGCGGGAACACTGAAGCTTTCTTT | TRBJ1-1 | . | . | TRBV30
CASSPPFGEQYF | TGTGCCAGCAGCCCTCCGTTCGGCGAGCAGTACTTC | TRBJ2-7 | few | . | TRBV7-2
CASSAAGEGRGYTF | TGTGCCAGCAGTGCCGCCGGGGAAGGTAGAGGCTACACCTTC | TRBJ1-2 | . | . | TRBV25-1
CAWSVARTAGYTF | TGTGCCTGGAGTGTGGCCCGAACAGCAGGCTACACCTTC | TRBJ1-2 | few | . | TRBV30
CAWSEGSLGEKLFF | TGTGCCTGGAGTGAGGGGTCCCTGGGGGAAAAACTGTTTTTT | TRBJ1-4 | . | . | TRBV30
CATSRGLAGGDDEQYF | TGTGCCACCAGCAGAGGGCTAGCGGGAGGGGACGACGAGCAGTACTTC | TRBJ2-7 | once | TRBD2 | TRBV15
CASSLEGQGANEQFF | TGTGCCAGCAGCTTAGAAGGACAGGGGGCAAATGAGCAGTTCTTC | TRBJ2-1 | . | TRBD1 | TRBV13
CASSQSPGTWYEQFF | TGTGCCAGCAGCCAATCGCCAGGGACTTGGTATGAGCAGTTCTTC | TRBJ2-1 | . | . | TRBV4-2
CASKDSGRAGDTQYF | TGCGCCAGCAAGGATAGCGGGAGGGCGGGAGATACGCAGTATTTT | TRBJ2-3 | . | TRBD2 | TRBV10-2
CAWSKQGPSNQPQHF | TGTGCCTGGAGTAAACAGGGACCGAGCAATCAGCCCCAGCATTTT | TRBJ1-5 | few | . | TRBV30
CASSPGLLLNGYTF | TGTGCCAGTAGTCCGGGACTTCTTCTCAATGGCTACACCTTC | TRBJ1-2 | once | . | TRBV19
CASSAREKSEQFF | TGTGCCAGCAGTGCCCGGGAGAAGAGTGAGCAGTTCTTC | TRBJ2-1 | few | . | TRBV6-5
CASSFGTSGIVYYEQYF | TGCGCCAGCAGCTTTGGGACTAGCGGGATTGTCTACTACGAGCAGTACTTC | TRBJ2-7 | . | TRBD2 | TRBV5-1
CASSDGPGLILNEQFF | TGTGCCAGCAGCGACGGGCCGGGACTGATCCTAAATGAGCAGTTCTTC | TRBJ2-1 | few | . | TRBV7-8
CASSEIPLVAFQGEQYF | TGTGCCAGCAGTGAAATCCCGCTAGTCGCCTTCCAGGGCGAGCAGTACTTC | TRBJ2-7 | . | . | TRBV2
CASRNSAPSSYEQYF | TGTGCCAGCAGGAATAGCGCCCCGAGCTCCTACGAGCAGTACTTC | TRBJ2-7 | . | . | TRBV2
CASSSFTDTQYF | TGCGCCAGCAGCTCGTTCACAGATACGCAGTATTTT | TRBJ2-3 | . | . | TRBV5-1
CASSLSQGAGVLSYNEQFF | TGTGCCAGCAGCTTGAGCCAGGGGGCGGGAGTACTATCCTACAATGAGCAGTTCTTC | TRBJ2-1 | . | . | TRBV5-7
CASSGGSPTDTQYF | TGTGCCAGCAGTGGCGGGAGTCCCACAGATACGCAGTATTTT | TRBJ2-3 | . | TRBD2 | TRBV6-5
CAWGTGGEQYF | TGTGCCTGGGGGACAGGGGGCGAGCAGTACTTC | TRBJ2-7 | once | TRBD1 | TRBV30
CASSYSSSGRQETQYF | TGTGCCAGCAGTTACTCTTCTAGCGGGAGGCAAGAGACCCAGTACTTC | TRBJ2-5 | . | TRBD2 | TRBV6-6
CASSYSHERGYGYTF | TGTGCCAGCAGTTACTCCCACGAAAGGGGGTATGGCTACACCTTC | TRBJ1-2 | . | . | TRBV6-6
CASSFGGNSYNEQFF | TGTGCCAGCAGCTTTGGAGGGAATTCCTACAATGAGCAGTTCTTC | TRBJ2-1 | . | . | TRBV5-6
CASSLGLAGGSAYNEQFF | TGTGCCAGCAGCTTAGGACTAGCGGGAGGGTCCGCCTACAATGAGCAGTTCTTC | TRBJ2-1 | . | TRBD2 | TRBV5-6
CASSLDIYEQYF | TGTGCCAGCAGCTTAGATATATACGAGCAGTACTTC | TRBJ2-7 | . | . | TRBV11-2
CASTEQALSGANVLTF | TGTGCCAGCACTGAACAGGCGCTGTCTGGGGCCAACGTCCTGACTTTC | TRBJ2-6 | . | . | TRBV2
CASSRGQGVDTQYF | TGTGCCAGCAGCCGAGGACAGGGGGTGGATACGCAGTATTTT | TRBJ2-3 | once | TRBD1 | TRBV9
CASRRTGGGTDTQYF | TGTGCCAGTCGACGAACGGGAGGCGGCACAGATACGCAGTATTTT | TRBJ2-3 | . | TRBD2 | TRBV6-1
CASSFGLAGANEQYF | TGTGCCAGCAGCTTCGGACTAGCGGGAGCAAACGAGCAGTACTTC | TRBJ2-7 | . | TRBD2 | TRBV7-9
CASSPGLAGPSYNEQFF | TGTGCCAGCAGCCCAGGACTAGCGGGGCCCTCCTACAATGAGCAGTTCTTC | TRBJ2-1 | . | TRBD2 | TRBV27
CASSRRGMYEQYF | TGTGCCAGCAGCCGTCGAGGGATGTACGAGCAGTACTTC | TRBJ2-7 | . | . | TRBV6-5
CASSSAGTGTSYGYTF | TGTGCCAGCAGCTCTGCCGGGACAGGGACGTCCTATGGCTACACCTTC | TRBJ1-2 | . | TRBD1 | TRBV5-5
CASCSGRDEEETQYF | TGTGCCAGTTGTAGCGGGAGGGACGAGGAAGAGACCCAGTACTTC | TRBJ2-5 | . | TRBD2 | TRBV7-9
CASSPPNQQETQYF | TGTGCCAGCTCACCACCGAACCAGCAAGAGACCCAGTACTTC | TRBJ2-5 | . | . | TRBV18